This TCR beta chain was captured by sequencing in a study of shared clonotypes between healthy human individuals. Profiled with immunoSEQ multiplex PCR; TCRdb holds only in-frame clones, not every one. This sample has roughly 1,000,000 clones; approximately 80% occur once, and the top ten carry 0.5% to 0.65%. As concerns this clone: Its antigen remains unidentified.

Germline CDR1 reads SEHNR; CDR2 reads FQNEAQ (reference sequence). V trimming: 5 bases; J trimming: 6 bases; junction bases outside the gene matches: 14. The CDR3 is 17 residues long. Overall study results and limits: The study found roughly 5% of naive CD4 clonotypes shared across several donors.

Every contributor of samples was a Caucasian grown-up residing in Nashville, Tennessee. This receptor was taken from a young man in good health. Some clones in this sample may be carry-over from other donors' samples. This chain joins TRBV7-9 and TRBJ2-1; 9 bases agree with TRBD2. The sample consisted of memory CD4+ T cells from PBMCs. Indicated subset: CD45RA-negative fraction. The CDR3: CASSPSPRTSARNEQFF. The CDR3 DNA sequence: TGTGCCAGCAGCCCCTCGCCCCGGACTAGCGCGCGCAATGAGCAGTTCTTC.